Shown below are 22 T cell receptor beta chains from a single sample sequenced in a study of blood T cell repertoires in COVID-19. This table comes from immunoSEQ multiplex PCR, and its TCRdb copy is limited to in-frame clones, with some not included. The sample includes 300,000 or so clones, 70% to 90% of them seen just once. Material: peripheral blood. Receptor source: a woman aged 40 to 49 with acute or convalescent COVID-19.

The J gene is TRBJ2-1, the V gene TRBV10-1; TRBD1 matches at 10 bases. V was pared by 8 bases and J by 10 bases, with 11 bases of the junction left unmatched. CDR1 and CDR2 (germline): WNHNN, SYGVQD (reference sequence). The CDR3 totals 14 residues. The CDR3 loop reads CASSRQGALGEQFF. The CDR3 bases are TGCGCCAGCTCGCGACAGGGGGCCCTCGGGGAGCAGTTCTTC.

There are a few counts of this clone. This chain links TRBV6-2 or TRBV6-3 with TRBJ2-7, with 7 positions matching TRBD1. The CDR3 spans 13 residues. The V and J ends lost 5 bases and 2 bases, in that order; junction bases with no gene match: 3. Germline V gene sequence: CDR1 MNHEY, CDR2 SVGEGT. The CDR3 bases are TGTGCCAGCAGTGAGACAGGGACCTACGAGCAGTACGTC. This gives the protein CASSETGTYEQYV.

The chain is built from TRBV9 and TRBJ1-3, with TRBD1 matching over 9 bases. CDR1 and CDR2 (germline): SGDLS, YYNGEE. The V segment lost 2 bases and the J segment 2 bases; nucleotides outside the gene matches: 5. There are 16 residues in the CDR3. The DNA of the CDR3 is TGTGCCAGCAGCGTGGGACAGGGTTGGACTGGAAACACCATATATTTT. It is translated as CASSVGQGWTGNTIYF. The variable domain in full, with the rest retrieved from reference TRBV9 and TRBJ1-3, is DSGVTQTPKHLITATGQRVTLRCSPRSGDLSVYWYQQSLDQGLQFLIQYYNGEERAKGNILERFSAQQFPDLHSELNLSSLELGDSALYFCASSVGQGWTGNTIYFGEGSWLTVV.

The chain employs TRBV9 and TRBJ2-3, with D perhaps TRBD2 (5 bases). Germline V gene sequence: CDR1 SGDLS, CDR2 YYNGEE. This CDR3 comprises 14 residues. Trimming shortened V by 10 bases and J by 0 bases, and 15 bases separated the two germline ends. In DNA form, the CDR3 reads TGTGCCTCCACTTCTCGGGATAGCACAGATACGCAGTATTTT. It is translated as CASTSRDSTDTQYF.

This rearrangement joins TRBV6-5 to TRBJ2-1; D unclear. This CDR3 has 16 residues. Germline assignment: CDR1 MNHEY and CDR2 SVGAGI. V lost 0 bases to trimming and J lost 8 bases, with 17 bases between them. The CDR3 here is CASSYSSLNRADEQFF. The CDR3 nucleotides are TGTGCCAGCAGTTACTCGTCACTCAATCGCGCGGATGAGCAGTTCTTC.

The chain employs TRBV19 and TRBJ2-1, with D uncertain. The germline V gene encodes CDR1 LNHDA and CDR2 SQIVND (reference sequence). The CDR3 runs 11 residues. V was pared by 4 bases and J by 7 bases, with 5 bases between. The CDR3 protein is CASSTRNEQFF. The CDR3 nucleotides read TGTGCCAGTAGTACTCGGAATGAGCAGTTCTTC.

The chain carries TRBV12-3 or TRBV12-4 and TRBJ1-1; D is uncertain. Trimming cost V 7 bases and J 10 bases, with 19 bases left between them. The CDR3 has 13 residues. The CDR3 loop reads CASIKAVTRAAFF. The DNA for the CDR3 is TGTGCCAGCATCAAGGCGGTAACACGCGCAGCTTTCTTT.

This clone was counted only a few times. The rearrangement links TRBV2 to TRBJ2-7; TRBD1 matches 7 bases. Germline V CDR1 and CDR2: SNHLY, FYNNEI. The CDR3 is 15 amino acids. Trimming at V came to 5 bases and at J to 1 base, leaving 8 bases not matched to a gene. The CDR3 here is CASSQILQGSYEQYV. The CDR3 DNA reads TGTGCCAGCAGTCAGATATTACAGGGGTCCTACGAGCAGTACGTC.

Of note for this clone: A read error may account for a junction end that differs from germline. V usage is TRBV6-2 or TRBV6-3 and J usage is TRBJ2-5, with D possibly matching TRBD2 (7 bases). CDR3 length: 13 residues. Looked up from germline, CDR1 is MNHEY and CDR2 is SVGEGT. CDR3 coding DNA: TGTGCCAGCAGTTACGGCGCGGGGGCAGTCGGGGACTTC. Its translation: CASSYGAGAVGDF.

This chain joins TRBV5-6 and TRBJ2-1, with TRBD2 matching over 11 bases. Germline CDR1 SGHDT, CDR2 YYEEEE. Unmatched junction bases numbered 10, after V lost 4 bases and J lost 10 bases. The CDR3 length is 15 residues. The CDR3 sequence is CASSRTSGLLGEQFF. In DNA form, the CDR3 reads TGTGCCAGCAGCAGGACTAGCGGGCTCCTAGGGGAGCAGTTCTTC.

In DNA, the CDR3 is TGTGCCAGCAGCCTTGCCGGAGAGACCCAGTACTTC. It yields the protein CASSLAGETQYF. V gene TRBV7-8 combines with J gene TRBJ2-5, with D uncertain. With 5 bases removed from V and 4 bases from J, the gap between germline ends came to 8 bases. Per the germline V gene, CDR1 is SGHVS and CDR2 is FQNEAQ. CDR3 length: 12 amino acids.

The chain joins TRBV5-1 to TRBJ1-4, with D possibly TRBD1 on 6 matching bases. V was shortened by 0 bases and J by 5 bases, with 8 bases between the two germline ends. The CDR3 extends over 14 amino acids. Germline CDR1 SGHRS, CDR2 YFSETQ. Written as DNA, the CDR3 is TGCGCCAGCAGCTTGGGACAGGAGAATGAAAAACTGTTTTTT. This encodes CASSLGQENEKLFF.

As DNA, the CDR3 is TGCGCCAGCAGCCGTAGGGACAGGCTTTTTAACTATGGCTACACCTTC. It codes for CASSRRDRLFNYGYTF. The rearrangement uses TRBV4-1 and TRBJ1-2, with TRBD1 matching over 8 bases. The J segment lost 1 base and the V segment lost 4 bases, leaving 8 bases of the junction unmatched. The germline V gene encodes CDR1 MGHRA and CDR2 YSYEKL. This CDR3 contains 16 residues.

The chain links TRBV6-5 to TRBJ2-3, with a possible D match to TRBD2 (6 bases). The V gene lost 2 bases and the J gene lost 2 bases, with 14 bases spanning the gap. The CDR3 sequence is 16 residues long. From germline, CDR1 is MNHEY and CDR2 SVGAGI. DNA of the CDR3: TGTGCCAGCAGTTACAGTGACGGGGGAAACACAGATACGCAGTATTTT. Its translation is CASSYSDGGNTDTQYF.

This chain joins TRBV19 and TRBJ2-2; 10 nucleotides align to TRBD2. The germline V gene encodes CDR1 LNHDA and CDR2 SQIVND (reference sequence). The CDR3 consists of 16 residues. Losses at the gene ends were 3 bases for V and 6 bases for J; bases not matched to a gene: 7. CDR3 sequence (DNA): TGTGCCAGTAGTATGCCTTTAGCGGGGGGTCCCGGGGAGCTGTTTTTT. Its protein is CASSMPLAGGPGELFF.

The chain combines TRBV7-2 with TRBJ2-2; TRBD1 aligns across 7 bases. J gave up 8 bases and V 6 bases, and 15 bases lay outside the gene matches. The CDR3 length is 16 residues. Germline V gene sequence: CDR1 SGHTA, CDR2 FQGNSA. The CDR3 bases are TGTGCCAGCAGACAAACTCGGGACAGCCTTGGGGGGGAGCTGTTTTTT. Translating gives CASRQTRDSLGGELFF.

This clone was detected once. The chain carries TRBV4-2 and TRBJ2-3; TRBD2 matches at 11 bases. The length of the CDR3 is 17 residues. The germline CDR1 and CDR2 sequences are LGHNA and YNFKEQ. The trim removed 2 bases at V and 4 bases at J, leaving 8 bases unmatched. DNA for the CDR3: TGTGCCAGCAGCCAAATAGAGGCTAGCGGGGGGCCAGATACGCAGTATTTT. Protein product: CASSQIEASGGPDTQYF.

The rearrangement joins TRBV10-3 to TRBJ2-3, with TRBD1 matching 7 bases. CDR3 length: 16 residues. V lost 10 bases and J lost 2; bases outside the gene matches: 15. Germline CDR1 is ENHRY and CDR2 is SYGVKD. CDR3 coding DNA: TGTGCCAGTACTGGGACAGCCTCCCTCAACACAGATACGCAGTATTTT. Translation gives CASTGTASLNTDTQYF.

This clone was seen just once. V usage is TRBV7-2 and J usage is TRBJ2-2, with 7 bases aligning to TRBD1. Trimming cost V 9 bases and J 4 bases; bases outside gene matches: 5. CDR1 is SGHTA and CDR2 is FQGNSA in the germline V gene. This CDR3 spans 13 amino acids. CDR3 amino acids: CASRPGGTGELFF. The CDR3 bases are TGTGCCAGTAGGCCAGGGGGCACCGGGGAGCTGTTTTTT.

This clone has only a few counts. The sample contains more than one DNA sequence encoding this CDR3. The rearrangement links TRBV5-1 to TRBJ1-3, with TRBD1 identical over 9 bases. This CDR3 is built from 16 residues. After removal of 0 bases from V and 2 bases from J, the junction contained 3 bases not matched to a gene. Germline V lookup: CDR1 SGHRS, CDR2 YFSETQ. CDR3 protein: CASSLEGQGTGNTIYF. The CDR3 DNA is TGCGCCAGCAGCTTGGAGGGACAGGGTACTGGAAACACCATATATTTT.

The chain is built from TRBV12-3 or TRBV12-4 and TRBJ2-5; D possibly corresponds to TRBD2 (5 bases). V shed 5 bases and J shed 4 bases, with 8 bases lying between them. This CDR3 has 12 residues. CDR3 nucleotides: TGTGCCAGCAGTGTTCGGGGAGAGACCCAGTACTTC. It translates to CASSVRGETQYF.

Concerning this clone: Different DNA sequences within this sample yield the same CDR3. The chain combines TRBV5-1 with TRBJ2-1, with D possibly matching TRBD2 (7 bases). Germline CDR1 reads SGHRS; CDR2 reads YFSETQ. The CDR3 spans 16 residues. The V end lost 0 bases, the J end lost 0 bases, and 10 bases lay between the germline ends. CDR3 in amino acids: CASSLGGGLSYNEQFF. CDR3 sequence (DNA): TGCGCCAGCAGCTTGGGCGGGGGCCTCTCCTACAATGAGCAGTTCTTC.